Following are 19 T cell receptor beta chains from one sample sequenced in a study of blood T cells in healthy people across ages (dated by TCRdb to between 2015 and 2017). The receptor library was made with 5' RACE. Sequencing was carried out with an Illumina HiSeq 2500. A second about 7 to 11 cycle PCR used a sample-barcoded 5' primer and a J-beta primer mix. In TCRdb, the public reads were trimmed at Q25 with fastp and aligned with MiXCR, with productive beta chains retained. Duplicate CDR3 protein sequences are folded into a single record with the most common DNA and genes. Present in this sample are more than 1,400,000 distinct CDR3 sequences, around 39% of which were seen just once. Jointly, the top ten make up less than 8% of the sample. Input material: blood. Receptors originate from a woman aged 18 to 35 in good health.

The chain employs TRBV15 and TRBJ2-7, with D perhaps TRBD1 (5 bases). V was clipped by 6 bases and J by 2 bases, with 20 bases between them. The CDR3 contains 16 residues. CDR1 is LNHNV, CDR2 YYDKDF, per germline (reference sequence). The CDR3, as DNA: TGTGCCACCAGTCGACAACCAGTACTGGACACCTACGAGCAGTACTTC. Amino acids: CATSRQPVLDTYEQYF. The entire variable domain, with the rest obtained from reference TRBV15 and TRBJ2-7, is as follows: DAMVIQNPRYQVTQFGKPVTLSCSQTLNHNVMYWYQQKSSQAPKLLFHYYDKDFNNEADTPDNFQSRRPNTSFCFLDIRSPGLGDTAMYLCATSRQPVLDTYEQYFGPGTRLTVT.

The V call is TRBV18, the J call TRBJ1-2; the D is unclear. The CDR3 contains 14 residues. Germline CDR1 is KGHSH and CDR2 is LQKENI. V was shortened by 3 bases and J by 2 bases, with 10 bases between the two germline ends. The CDR3 bases are TGTGCCAGCTCACCGAACGACGGGAACTATGGCTACACCTTC. Translation gives CASSPNDGNYGYTF.

The chain has TRBV30 and TRBJ2-1; 8 positions agree with TRBD2. From germline, CDR1 is GTSNPN and CDR2 SVGIG (reference sequence). CDR3 size: 12 residues. The V segment lost 6 bases and the J segment 15 bases; nucleotides outside the gene matches: 13. The CDR3 DNA follows: TGTGCCTGCCAAACTAGCGGAACCATGCCGTTCTTC. It yields the protein CACQTSGTMPFF.

This clonotype was found a few times. The genes are TRBV5-4 and TRBJ2-4, with D possibly being TRBD1 (6 bases). The germline gives CDR1 SGHNT, CDR2 YYREEE (reference sequence). The V and J ends lost 5 bases and 9 bases respectively, with 15 bases between them. The CDR3 loop spans 13 amino acids. CDR3 sequence (DNA): TGTGCCAGCAGGAGGGACACCCCGGGCATTCAGTACTTC. This encodes CASRRDTPGIQYF.

This clonotype was seen more than once but under ten times. This rearrangement joins TRBV12-3 or TRBV12-4 to TRBJ2-3, with TRBD2 as a possible D gene (7 bases). V lost 2 bases to trimming and J lost 0 bases, with 12 bases between them. The CDR3 consists of 16 residues. The CDR3 sequence: CASSLYRGGSTDTQYF. The CDR3 DNA sequence: TGTGCCAGCAGTTTATATAGGGGGGGGAGCACAGATACGCAGTATTTT.

This clonotype came up a few times. This sequence joins TRBV12-3 or TRBV12-4 and TRBJ2-2, with a possible D match to TRBD2 (5 bases). The CDR3 loop spans 15 amino acids. The V gene lost 2 bases and the J gene lost 4 bases, with 11 bases spanning the gap. CDR3 protein: CASSLNPLATGELFF. The CDR3, as DNA: TGTGCCAGCAGTTTAAACCCCCTAGCCACCGGGGAGCTGTTTTTT.

On this clonotype: This could be a read error, since a much larger clone is one nucleotide away. The V call is TRBV10-2, the J call TRBJ2-5; D is possibly TRBD1 (5 bases). The CDR3 extends over 16 amino acids. Germline CDR1 WSHSY, CDR2 SAAADI. The CDR3 region has the DNA TGCACCAGCAGTGAGTCAACAGGTCCGACCGGGGAGACCCAGTACTTC. This translates into CTSSESTGPTGETQYF.

The rearrangement joins TRBV20-1 to TRBJ2-1; D is possibly TRBD1 (5 bases). The germline V gene encodes CDR1 DFQATT and CDR2 SNEGSKA (reference sequence). There are 17 residues in the CDR3. V dropped 3 bases and J dropped 7 bases, with 25 bases sitting between them. In nucleotides, the CDR3 is TGCAGTGCTAGTCCTCTCCTCACCGAAAAGGGGTTGAATGAGCAGTTCTTC. As protein: CSASPLLTEKGLNEQFF.

This clonotype was counted between two and nine times. The chain couples TRBV15 to TRBJ2-1; TRBD2 might be the D (5 bases). This CDR3 region has 17 residues. CDR1 is LNHNV, CDR2 YYDKDF, per germline (reference sequence). V lost 0 bases to trimming and J lost 1 base, with 13 bases between them. This CDR3 is CATSRDRGSGSYNEQFF. The DNA for the CDR3 is TGTGCCACCAGCAGAGATCGGGGATCGGGGTCCTACAATGAGCAGTTCTTC.

This clonotype was picked up a small number of times. This chain uses TRBV12-3 or TRBV12-4 with TRBJ1-6, with TRBD1 matching 9 bases. The V segment lost 4 bases and the J segment 8 bases; nucleotides outside the gene matches: 3. CDR3 size: 14 residues. CDR3 bases: TGTGCCAGCAGTTCCCGGACAGGGGATTCACCCCTCCACTTT. Its protein product is CASSSRTGDSPLHF.

This clonotype turned up a few times. V gene TRBV21-1 combines with J gene TRBJ2-7; the DNA was not compared with TRBD1, the D call given in the table. TRBV21-1 is listed as a pseudogene. This CDR3 contains 14 residues. For the CDR3, the DNA is TGTGCCAGCAGCAAAGTTCCAGGGGAGCGCGAGCAGTACTTC. The encoded protein is CASSKVPGEREQYF.

This clonotype was counted a few times. The chain is built from TRBV5-1 and TRBJ1-6, with D uncertain. Germline V CDR1 and CDR2: SGHRS, YFSETQ. The CDR3 extends over 17 amino acids. Trimming took 4 bases from V and 10 from J, leaving 24 bases between them. The DNA for the CDR3 is TGCGCCAGCAGCCTGGGTTTCCGGGAGCTCCTATCGTCACCCCTCCACTTT. Translation: CASSLGFRELLSSPLHF.

V is TRBV6-1 and J is TRBJ2-5; TRBD1 is a possible D gene (5 bases). This CDR3 has 15 residues. In germline, CDR1 is MNHNS, CDR2 SASEGT. V shed 2 bases and J shed 11 bases, with 21 bases lying between them. CDR3 residues: CASSEPTRQNNEQYF. The CDR3, as DNA: TGTGCCAGCAGTGAACCGACCCGACAGAATAATGAGCAGTACTTC.

The rearrangement joins TRBV6-1 to TRBJ1-1, with TRBD1 as a possible D gene (6 bases). The germline CDR1 and CDR2 sequences are MNHNS and SASEGT. The CDR3 consists of 16 residues. Trimming stripped 6 bases from V and 6 bases from J, with 23 bases between. The CDR3 region is CASRLYHRALGAEAFF. The CDR3 nucleotides are TGTGCCAGCAGGCTATATCACAGGGCGCTGGGCGCTGAAGCTTTCTTT.

This clonotype was seen a handful of times. The chain couples TRBV6-2 or TRBV6-3 to TRBJ1-4, with D uncertain. The CDR3 has 15 residues. Germline assignment: CDR1 MNHEY and CDR2 SVGEGT. Trimming removed 1 base at V and 5 bases at J, with 11 bases between. CDR3 sequence reads: CASSYFRASNEKLFF. For the CDR3, the DNA is TGTGCCAGCAGTTACTTCCGGGCCTCGAATGAAAAACTGTTTTTT.

Turning to this clonotype: One end of the junction varies from germline; a read error may be responsible. CDR3 bases: TGTGCCACCAGCTTAGGGTCAGGGGGAGAGGGTCAGCCCCAGCATTTT. This codes for CATSLGSGGEGQPQHF. The chain employs TRBV11-2 and TRBJ1-5, with 7 bases fitting TRBD1. This CDR3 contains 16 residues. Germline V gene data show CDR1 as SGHAT and CDR2 as FQNNGV.

Only a few counts were recorded for this clonotype. The chain has TRBV12-3 or TRBV12-4 and TRBJ1-4; D is unclear. This CDR3 contains 14 residues. V was cut by 6 bases and J by 8 bases, with 16 bases left in between. For the CDR3, the DNA is TGTGCCAGCAGCCGCGTTTTGTGGACGGAAAAACTGTTTTTT. Translated, it gives CASSRVLWTEKLFF.

This chain uses TRBV13 with TRBJ2-2; 9 nucleotides line up with TRBD1. Germline lookup yields CDR1 PRHDT and CDR2 FYEKMQ (reference sequence). CDR3 length: 19 residues. With V trimmed by 5 bases and J by 6 bases, 19 bases remained unmatched. The CDR3 sequence: CASSQTVPGQGASAGELFF. CDR3 DNA sequence: TGTGCCAGCAGCCAAACCGTCCCGGGACAGGGAGCGAGCGCCGGGGAGCTGTTTTTT.

The V and J genes are TRBV4-2 and TRBJ2-3; 8 positions match TRBD1. The CDR3 is made up of 17 amino acids. J gave up 3 bases and V 1 base, and 9 bases lay outside the gene matches. Germline loops: CDR1 LGHNA, CDR2 YNFKEQ. The CDR3 DNA reads as TGTGCCAGCAGCCAAGGGGCGTTGGGACAGGTTACAGATACGCAGTATTTT. Protein sequence: CASSQGALGQVTDTQYF.